The clone carrying this T cell receptor (beta chain) has just a few counts. Germline CDR1 is SGHNT and CDR2 is YENEEA. CDR3 length: 15 residues. V lost 5 bases to trimming and J lost 3 bases; unmatched junction nucleotides: 7. This record comes from a study of OX40 agonist ivuxolimab in advanced cancers. Assay used: immunoSEQ multiplex PCR; TCRdb lists only in-frame clones, some missing. This table has roughly 23,000 clones, around four fifths appearing once. V usage is TRBV11-3 and J usage is TRBJ2-1; TRBD2 matches 7 bases. This clonotype was sampled from an adult with an advanced solid tumor such as melanoma, head and neck, liver or kidney cancer. The sequenced sample was CD4+ or CD8+ T cells sorted from blood, obtained in a trial of the OX40 agonist ivuxolimab. The CDR3 DNA follows: TGTGCCAGCAGCCGAGACGCGGGAGTCTACAATGAGCAGTTCTTC. Protein: CASSRDAGVYNEQFF. The full variable domain, completed using reference TRBV11-3 and TRBJ2-1, is EAGVVQSPRYKIIEKKQPVAFWCNPISGHNTLYWYLQNLGQGPELLIRYENEEAVDDSQLPKDRFSAERLKGVDSTLKIQPAELGDSAVYLCASSRDAGVYNEQFFGPGTRLTVL.